Following are 5 T cell receptor beta chains from one sample sequenced in a study of shared clonotypes between healthy human individuals. The repertoire was sequenced with immunoSEQ multiplex PCR; TCRdb's copy has only in-frame clones and lacks some. The sample has 2 million to 2.5 million clones; over 90% are singletons. The material sequenced was naive CD4+ T cells from PBMCs. This sample's subset: CD45RA+ positively selected. The receptors were sampled from a man younger than 30 in good health. Some clones in this sample may be carry-over from other donors' samples.

The chain links TRBV4-1 to TRBJ1-4; 10 positions agree with TRBD1. The CDR3 consists of 19 residues. Losses at the gene ends were 2 bases for V and 4 bases for J; bases not matched to a gene: 13. Germline CDR1 reads MGHRA; CDR2 reads YSYEKL. The CDR3 spells CASSQTSRDRGALNEKLFF. DNA for the CDR3: TGCGCCAGCAGCCAAACAAGCCGGGACAGGGGTGCCCTTAATGAAAAACTGTTTTTT.

Of note for this clone: Other DNA sequences from this sample encode an identical CDR3 as well. The V and J genes are TRBV5-4 and TRBJ2-7, with D perhaps TRBD1 (7 bases). The CDR3 runs 14 residues. V shed 0 bases and J shed 5 bases, with 12 bases lying between them. Per the germline V gene, CDR1 is SGHNT and CDR2 is YYREEE (reference sequence). The CDR3 protein is CASSLGQGGDEQYF. As DNA, the CDR3 is TGTGCCAGCAGCTTGGGGCAGGGGGGAGACGAGCAGTACTTC. The full variable domain, in which reference TRBV5-4 and TRBJ2-7 provide the parts outside the CDR3, is ETGVTQSPTHLIKTRGQQVTLRCSSQSGHNTVSWYQQALGQGPQFIFQYYREEENGRGNFPPRFSGLQFPNYSSELNVNALELDDSALYLCASSLGQGGDEQYFGPGTRLTVT.

The gene calls are TRBV5-1 and TRBJ1-4; D gene uncertain. Per germline, CDR1 SGHRS and CDR2 YFSETQ. Trimming removed 5 bases at V and 10 bases at J, with 12 bases between. This CDR3 region has 12 residues. CDR3 loop: CASSEGPGKLFF. The CDR3 DNA reads TGCGCCAGCAGTGAAGGACCCGGAAAACTGTTTTTT.

This clone was seen once. Other DNA sequences within the sample encode an identical CDR3. The CDR3 bases are TGCGCCAGCAGCCAAGATACAGGAACAGATACGCAGTATTTT. Translated, it gives CASSQDTGTDTQYF. This rearrangement joins TRBV4-3 to TRBJ2-3, with a possible D match to TRBD1 (5 bases). This CDR3 has 14 residues. Trimming cost V 0 bases and J 3 bases, with 7 bases left between them. Germline CDR1 LGHNA, CDR2 YSLEER.

The chain uses TRBV7-6 and TRBJ2-2, with TRBD1 matching 9 bases. CDR3 length: 17 amino acids. Germline-derived CDR1 and CDR2 are SGHVS and FNYEAQ. V lost 2 bases to trimming and J lost 4 bases; unmatched junction nucleotides: 8. CDR3 nucleotide sequence: TGTGCCAGCAGCTTACTGGGGACAGGGCTTGTCACCGGGGAGCTGTTTTTT. It translates to CASSLLGTGLVTGELFF.